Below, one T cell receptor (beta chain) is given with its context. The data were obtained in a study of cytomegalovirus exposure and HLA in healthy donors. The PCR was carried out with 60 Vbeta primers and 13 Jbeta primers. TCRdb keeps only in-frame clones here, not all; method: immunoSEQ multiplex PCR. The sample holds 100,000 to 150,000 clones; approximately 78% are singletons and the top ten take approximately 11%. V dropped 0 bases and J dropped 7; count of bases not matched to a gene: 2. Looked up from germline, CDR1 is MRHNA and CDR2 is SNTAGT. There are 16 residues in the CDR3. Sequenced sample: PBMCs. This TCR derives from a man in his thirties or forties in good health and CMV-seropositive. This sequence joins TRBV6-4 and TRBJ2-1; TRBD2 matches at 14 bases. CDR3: CASSDSGTSGRNEQFF. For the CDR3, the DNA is TGTGCCAGCAGTGACTCCGGGACTAGCGGGAGAAATGAGCAGTTCTTC.